This T cell receptor beta chain derives from a study of cytomegalovirus exposure and HLA in healthy donors. Study-wide results and caveats: A later analysis appeared to link common viral pathogens to several of the most significant clusters.

This PCR relied on a set of 60 Vbeta primers and 13 Jbeta primers. Repertoires were generated with immunoSEQ multiplex PCR, while TCRdb's copy carries only in-frame clones and drops some. This listing includes 60,000 to 80,000 clones. Trimming pared 5 bases from V and 1 base from J, leaving 19 bases between. This CDR3 is built from 17 residues. Germline V gene sequence: CDR1 SGHRS, CDR2 YFSETQ. Comments on this clone: Its cognate antigen is unknown.

The chain has TRBV5-1 and TRBJ2-1; TRBD2 is a possible D gene (6 bases). Sequenced: PBMCs. The clonotype was recovered from a man aged 40-49 years in good health and CMV-seronegative. The CDR3 DNA follows: TGCGCCAGCAGTAGAACTTCCGGGACTCCTTCCTACAATGAGCAGTTCTTC. It codes for CASSRTSGTPSYNEQFF. The complete variable domain, with remaining parts taken from reference TRBV5-1 and TRBJ2-1, reads KAGVTQTPRYLIKTRGQQVTLSCSPISGHRSVSWYQQTPGQGLQFLFEYFSETQRNKGNFPGRFSGRQFSNSRSEMNVSTLELGDSALYLCASSRTSGTPSYNEQFFGPGTRLTVL.